This T cell receptor (beta chain) was observed in a study of blood T cell repertoires in COVID-19. On the study more broadly: The origin of the acute and convalescent COVID-19 samples was the United States, Italy and Spain. PBMCs, B-cell-depleted T cells, or T cells were the source of the cDNA or gDNA that made up the material.

Per the study methods: Reference gene primer amplification gave estimated nucleated cell counts. TCRdb's table, derived via immunoSEQ multiplex PCR, lists solely in-frame clones and lacks some. That table is the source of V, J and clone size, and D and trimming were worked out from the DNA. The sample shows around 140,000 clones, about 88% of them seen only once. The CDR3 has 13 residues. The ends lost 3 bases at V and 8 bases at J; junction bases unmatched: 7. The germline V gene encodes CDR1 GTSNPN and CDR2 SVGIG (reference sequence). The chain combines TRBV30 with TRBJ1-2, with 9 bases matching TRBD1. The receptor comes from a human donor with acute or convalescent COVID-19. The donor label of this sample is uncertain. The sample consisted of peripheral blood. This CDR3 reads CAWRGQGQKGYTF. In DNA form, the CDR3 reads TGTGCCTGGAGGGGACAGGGTCAGAAAGGCTACACCTTC.